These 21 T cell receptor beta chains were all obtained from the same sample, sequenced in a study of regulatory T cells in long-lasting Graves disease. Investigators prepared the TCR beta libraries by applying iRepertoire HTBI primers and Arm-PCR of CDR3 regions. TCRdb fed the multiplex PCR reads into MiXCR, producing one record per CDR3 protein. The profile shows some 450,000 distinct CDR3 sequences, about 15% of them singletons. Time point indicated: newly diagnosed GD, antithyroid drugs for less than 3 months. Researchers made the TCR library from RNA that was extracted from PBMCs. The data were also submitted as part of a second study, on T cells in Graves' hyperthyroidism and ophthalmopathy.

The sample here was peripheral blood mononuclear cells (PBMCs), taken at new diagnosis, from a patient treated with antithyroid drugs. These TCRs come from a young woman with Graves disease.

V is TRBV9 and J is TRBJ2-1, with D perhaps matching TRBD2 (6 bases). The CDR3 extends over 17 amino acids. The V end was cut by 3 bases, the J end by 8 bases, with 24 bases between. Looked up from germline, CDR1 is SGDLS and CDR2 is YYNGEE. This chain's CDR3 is CASSATSIRRAGDEQFF. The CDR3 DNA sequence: TGTGCCAGCAGCGCCACCAGCATTCGGAGGGCCGGTGATGAGCAGTTCTTC.

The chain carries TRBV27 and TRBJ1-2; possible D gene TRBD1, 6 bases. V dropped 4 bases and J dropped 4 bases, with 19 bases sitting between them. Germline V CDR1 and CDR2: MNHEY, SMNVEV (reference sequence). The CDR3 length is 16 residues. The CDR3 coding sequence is TGTGCCAGCAGTTCCCTCGGGGCAGGGGAGTCCTATGGCTACACCTTC. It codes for CASSSLGAGESYGYTF.

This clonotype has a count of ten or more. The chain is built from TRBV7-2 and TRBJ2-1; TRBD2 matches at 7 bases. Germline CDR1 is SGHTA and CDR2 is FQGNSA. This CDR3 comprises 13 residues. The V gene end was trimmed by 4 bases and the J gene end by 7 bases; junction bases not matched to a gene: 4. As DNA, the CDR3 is TGTGCCAGCAGCTCCTGGGGAGGGAATGAGCAGTTCTTC. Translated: CASSSWGGNEQFF.

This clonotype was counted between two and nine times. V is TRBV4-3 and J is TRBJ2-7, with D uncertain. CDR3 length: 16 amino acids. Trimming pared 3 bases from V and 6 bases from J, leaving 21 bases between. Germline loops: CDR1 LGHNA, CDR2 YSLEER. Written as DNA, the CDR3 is TGCGCCAGCAGCCAGGGTGCGGTGGGCAGGTCGCTCGAGCAGTACTTC. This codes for CASSQGAVGRSLEQYF.

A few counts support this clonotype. For the CDR3, the DNA is TGTGCCAGCACTCCCCCCGTGACAGGGAGCAATCAGCCCCAGCATTTT. As protein: CASTPPVTGSNQPQHF. V is TRBV28 and J is TRBJ1-5; 7 bases line up with TRBD1. Germline CDR1 and CDR2: MDHEN and SYDVKM. The CDR3 consists of 16 residues. Trimming took 7 bases from V and 1 from J; bases not matched to a gene: 10.

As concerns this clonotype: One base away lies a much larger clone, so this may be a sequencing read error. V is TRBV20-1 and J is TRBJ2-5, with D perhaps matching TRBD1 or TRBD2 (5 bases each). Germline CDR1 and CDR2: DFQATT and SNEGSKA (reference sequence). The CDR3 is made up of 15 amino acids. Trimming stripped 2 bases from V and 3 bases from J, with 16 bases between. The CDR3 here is CSARPTGRVEETQYF. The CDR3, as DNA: TGCAGTGCTAGACCCACGGGACGAGTTGAAGAGACCCAGTACTTC.

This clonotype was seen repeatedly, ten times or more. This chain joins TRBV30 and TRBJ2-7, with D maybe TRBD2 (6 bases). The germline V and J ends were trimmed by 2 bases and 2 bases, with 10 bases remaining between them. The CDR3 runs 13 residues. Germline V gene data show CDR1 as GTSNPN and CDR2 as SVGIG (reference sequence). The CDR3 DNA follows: TGTGCCTGGAGTCCGGGAGACACCTACGAGCAGTACTTC. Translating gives CAWSPGDTYEQYF.

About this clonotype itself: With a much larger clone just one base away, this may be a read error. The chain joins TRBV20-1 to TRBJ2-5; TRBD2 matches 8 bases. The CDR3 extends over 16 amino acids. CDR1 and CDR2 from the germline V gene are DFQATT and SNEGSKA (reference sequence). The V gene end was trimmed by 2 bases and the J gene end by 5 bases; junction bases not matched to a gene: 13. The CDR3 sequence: CSARYFTSGSYETQYF. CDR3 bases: TGCAGTGCTAGATATTTTACAAGCGGGAGTTACGAGACCCAGTACTTC.

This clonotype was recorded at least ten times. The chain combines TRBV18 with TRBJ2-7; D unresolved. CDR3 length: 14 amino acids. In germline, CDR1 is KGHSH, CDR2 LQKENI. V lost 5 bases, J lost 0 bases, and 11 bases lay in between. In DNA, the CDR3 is TGTGCCAGCTCATCCACTTCGAGCTCCTACGAGCAGTACTTC. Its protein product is CASSSTSSSYEQYF.

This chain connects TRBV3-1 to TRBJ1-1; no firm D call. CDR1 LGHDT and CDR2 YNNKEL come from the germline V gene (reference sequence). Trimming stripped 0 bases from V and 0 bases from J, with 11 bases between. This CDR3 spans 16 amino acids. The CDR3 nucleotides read TGTGCCAGCAGCCAAGATTTAGAGCGGGTGAACACTGAAGCTTTCTTT. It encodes CASSQDLERVNTEAFF.

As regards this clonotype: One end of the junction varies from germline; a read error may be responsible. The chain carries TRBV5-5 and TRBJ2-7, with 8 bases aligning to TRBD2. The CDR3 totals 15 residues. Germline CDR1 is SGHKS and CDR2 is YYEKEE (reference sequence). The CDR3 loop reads CASSPDSGSSYKQYF. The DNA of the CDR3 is TGTGCCAGCAGCCCCGACAGCGGGAGCTCCTACAAGCAGTACTTC.

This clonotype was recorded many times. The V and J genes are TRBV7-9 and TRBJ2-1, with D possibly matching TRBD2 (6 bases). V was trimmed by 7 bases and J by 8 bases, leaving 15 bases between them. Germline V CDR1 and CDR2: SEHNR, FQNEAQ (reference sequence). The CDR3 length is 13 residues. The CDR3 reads CASNKGAGYEQFF. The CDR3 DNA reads TGTGCCAGCAACAAAGGAGCGGGCTATGAGCAGTTCTTC.

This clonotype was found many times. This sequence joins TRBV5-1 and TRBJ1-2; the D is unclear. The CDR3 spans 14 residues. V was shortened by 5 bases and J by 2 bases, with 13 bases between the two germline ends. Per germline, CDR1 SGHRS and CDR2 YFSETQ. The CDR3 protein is CASRDRAANYGYTF. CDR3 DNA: TGCGCCAGCAGGGATAGGGCTGCCAACTATGGCTACACCTTC.

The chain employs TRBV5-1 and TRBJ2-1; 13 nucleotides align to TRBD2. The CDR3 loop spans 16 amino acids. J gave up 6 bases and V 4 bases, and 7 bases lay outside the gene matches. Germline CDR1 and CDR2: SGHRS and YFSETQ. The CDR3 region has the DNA TGCGCCAGCAGCGCCTCCACTAGCGGGAGGGTCAATGAGCAGTTCTTC. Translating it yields CASSASTSGRVNEQFF.

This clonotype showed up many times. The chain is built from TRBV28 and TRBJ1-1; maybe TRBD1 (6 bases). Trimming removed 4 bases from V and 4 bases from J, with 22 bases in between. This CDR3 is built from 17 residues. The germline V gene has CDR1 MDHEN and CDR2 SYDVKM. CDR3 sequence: CASSSPGGAYWGTEAFF. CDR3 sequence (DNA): TGTGCCAGCAGTTCTCCCGGGGGGGCTTACTGGGGCACTGAAGCTTTCTTT.

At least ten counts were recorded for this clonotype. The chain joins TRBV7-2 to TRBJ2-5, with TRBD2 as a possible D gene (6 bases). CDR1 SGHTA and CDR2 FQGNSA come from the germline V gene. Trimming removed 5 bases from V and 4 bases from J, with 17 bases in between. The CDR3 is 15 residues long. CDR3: CASSPTGTPRETQYF. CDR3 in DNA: TGTGCCAGCAGCCCAACCGGGACTCCTCGAGAGACCCAGTACTTC.

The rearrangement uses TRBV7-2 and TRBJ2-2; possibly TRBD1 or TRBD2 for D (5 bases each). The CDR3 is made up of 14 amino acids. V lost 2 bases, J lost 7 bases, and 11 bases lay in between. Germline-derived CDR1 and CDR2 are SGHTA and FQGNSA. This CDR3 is CASSLNGGGGELFF. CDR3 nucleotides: TGTGCCAGCAGCTTAAATGGGGGTGGCGGGGAGCTGTTTTTT.

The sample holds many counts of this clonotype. The chain's CDR3 is CASSLDRQGHNEQFF. CDR3 nucleotide sequence: TGTGCCAGCAGCTTAGACAGACAGGGCCACAATGAGCAGTTCTTC. The chain carries TRBV7-2 and TRBJ2-1, with 7 bases lining up with TRBD1. V lost 1 base to trimming and J lost 5 bases; unmatched junction nucleotides: 5. The CDR3 is made up of 15 amino acids. Per germline, CDR1 SGHTA and CDR2 FQGNSA.

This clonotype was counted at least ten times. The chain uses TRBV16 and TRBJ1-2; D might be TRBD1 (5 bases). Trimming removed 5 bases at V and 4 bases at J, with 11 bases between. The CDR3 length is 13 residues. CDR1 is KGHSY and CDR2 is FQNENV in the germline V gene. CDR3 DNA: TGTGCCAGCAGCAACAGGACCACCTATGGCTACACCTTC. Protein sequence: CASSNRTTYGYTF.

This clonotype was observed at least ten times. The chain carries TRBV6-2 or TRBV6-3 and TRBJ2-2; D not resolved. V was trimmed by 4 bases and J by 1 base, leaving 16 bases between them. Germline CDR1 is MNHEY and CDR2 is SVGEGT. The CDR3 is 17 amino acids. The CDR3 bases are TGTGCCAGCAGTTGGCAGGATCTCGGCCTGAACACCGGGGAGCTGTTTTTT. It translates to CASSWQDLGLNTGELFF.

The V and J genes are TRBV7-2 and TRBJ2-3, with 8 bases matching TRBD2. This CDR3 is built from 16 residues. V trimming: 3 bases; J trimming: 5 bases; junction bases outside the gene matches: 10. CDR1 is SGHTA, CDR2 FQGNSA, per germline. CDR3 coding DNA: TGTGCCAGCAGCTTTATGAAGCGGGAGAGGGGAGATACGCAGTATTTT. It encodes CASSFMKRERGDTQYF. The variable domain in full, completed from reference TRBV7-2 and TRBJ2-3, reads GAGVSQSPSNKVTEKGKDVELRCDPISGHTALYWYRQSLGQGLEFLIYFQGNSAPDKSGLPSDRFSAERTGGSVSTLTIQRTQQEDSAVYLCASSFMKRERGDTQYFGPGTRLTVL.